The 17 T cell receptor beta chains below were found in one sample sequenced in a study of blood T cell repertoires in COVID-19. Sequenced by immunoSEQ multiplex PCR; TCRdb stores in-frame clones only, minus some. The sample records around 81,000 clones, approximately 80% being singletons. Sequenced sample: peripheral blood. The receptor set was obtained from a human donor in a cohort sampled during active COVID-19.

The chain combines TRBV6-6 with TRBJ2-7; 8 bases align to TRBD1. Germline values: CDR1 MNHNY, CDR2 SVGAGI (reference sequence). The CDR3 spans 13 residues. Germline trimming cut 5 bases from V and 6 bases from J; bases unmatched to any gene: 6. The CDR3 DNA reads TGTGCCAGCAGTCGATCAACAGGGGGCGAGCAGTACTTC. Its translation is CASSRSTGGEQYF.

This chain joins TRBV6-5 and TRBJ1-4, with D hard to call. CDR1 MNHEY and CDR2 SVGAGI come from the germline V gene. The CDR3 runs to 14 residues. V shed 5 bases and J shed 10 bases, with 17 bases lying between them. CDR3 sequence: CASSPEGPLIKLFF. The CDR3 DNA is TGTGCCAGCAGTCCCGAGGGTCCCTTGATAAAACTGTTTTTT.

This sequence joins TRBV6-6 and TRBJ1-2, with TRBD1 as a possible D gene (6 bases). Trimming shortened V by 5 bases and J by 3 bases, and 16 bases separated the two germline ends. CDR3 length: 15 amino acids. From germline, CDR1 is MNHNY and CDR2 SVGAGI (reference sequence). CDR3 nucleotides: TGTGCCAGCAGTCCAGAGACAGGTCGATACTATGGCTACACCTTC. Protein: CASSPETGRYYGYTF.

The chain couples TRBV19 to TRBJ2-1; possibly TRBD1 for D (6 bases). The CDR3 consists of 14 residues. V dropped 3 bases and J dropped 8 bases, with 14 bases sitting between them. Germline CDR1 is LNHDA and CDR2 is SQIVND (reference sequence). CDR3 amino acids: CASSIPGRGDEQFF. The CDR3 DNA is TGTGCCAGTAGTATCCCCGGCAGGGGTGATGAGCAGTTCTTC.

This rearrangement joins TRBV28 to TRBJ1-1, with D unresolved. Germline V gene data show CDR1 as MDHEN and CDR2 as SYDVKM. Between the trimmed V and J ends, which lost 3 bases and 6 bases, there was a span of 11 bases. This CDR3 region has 13 residues. The CDR3 sequence: CASSLRSPAEAFF. In nucleotides, the CDR3 is TGTGCCAGCAGTTTGCGGAGTCCGGCTGAAGCTTTCTTT.

This chain links TRBV5-1 with TRBJ1-2; 9 bases are shared with TRBD1. Germline CDR1 and CDR2: SGHRS and YFSETQ. After removal of 2 bases from V and 6 bases from J, the junction contained 5 bases not matched to a gene. This CDR3 spans 14 amino acids. CDR3 in amino acids: CASSFGTGWDGYTF. CDR3 nucleotide sequence: TGCGCCAGCAGCTTCGGGACAGGGTGGGATGGCTACACCTTC.

CDR3 protein: CASSLARDRGRETQYF. CDR3 coding DNA: TGTGCCAGCAGCTTAGCGAGGGACAGGGGGCGCGAGACCCAGTACTTC. The chain carries TRBV11-1 and TRBJ2-5; 12 bases match TRBD1. V shed 0 bases, J shed 5 bases, and the junction held 4 bases outside the gene matches. CDR3 length: 16 amino acids. Germline-derived CDR1 and CDR2 are SGHAT and FQDESV (reference sequence).

The V gene is TRBV6-5, the J gene TRBJ2-7; 12 positions agree with TRBD2. The V and J ends lost 7 bases and 2 bases, in that order; junction bases with no gene match: 6. The CDR3 runs to 15 residues. Per the germline V gene, CDR1 is MNHEY and CDR2 is SVGAGI. The CDR3 sequence: CASTTSGGLTYEQYF. In DNA, the CDR3 is TGTGCCAGCACAACTAGCGGGGGGCTAACCTACGAGCAGTACTTC.

The J gene is TRBJ1-4, the V gene TRBV7-2; D is possibly TRBD1 (5 bases). V was shortened by 0 bases and J by 7 bases, with 15 bases between the two germline ends. The CDR3 covers 16 residues. Germline V gene lookup returns CDR1 SGHTA and CDR2 FQGNSA. CDR3 coding DNA: TGTGCCAGCAGCTTAGCGCTAGACAGCCGTCGTGAAAAACTGTTTTTT. Translating it yields CASSLALDSRREKLFF.

The rearrangement joins TRBV19 to TRBJ2-3; 9 bases line up with TRBD1. Germline assignment: CDR1 LNHDA and CDR2 SQIVND (reference sequence). V shed 4 bases, J shed 4 bases, and the junction held 9 bases outside the gene matches. This CDR3 spans 16 amino acids. CDR3 DNA sequence: TGTGCCAGTAGTAGTCGGGACAGGGAATTCGCAGATACGCAGTATTTT. Translation gives CASSSRDREFADTQYF.

V and J are TRBV6-1 and TRBJ1-4, with a weak D call TRBD1 (6 bases). The CDR3 covers 11 residues. V was clipped by 0 bases and J by 16 bases, with 9 bases between them. Germline CDR1 is MNHNS and CDR2 is SASEGT. The CDR3 loop reads CASSEAGGAFF. The CDR3 bases are TGTGCCAGCAGTGAAGCAGGGGGGGCGTTTTTT.

The gene calls are TRBV6-5 and TRBJ1-6, with 9 bases aligning to TRBD1. From germline, CDR1 is MNHEY and CDR2 SVGAGI. The V and J ends lost 2 bases and 10 bases, in that order; junction bases with no gene match: 6. The CDR3 consists of 15 residues. The CDR3 region has the DNA TGTGCCAGCAGTTACCAGACAGGGACAGGGTCACCCCTCCACTTT. It is translated as CASSYQTGTGSPLHF.

The chain couples TRBV27 to TRBJ1-1; 9 nucleotides align to TRBD1. The ends lost 5 bases at V and 8 bases at J; junction bases unmatched: 6. The germline V gene encodes CDR1 MNHEY and CDR2 SMNVEV (reference sequence). The CDR3 runs 13 residues. The CDR3 here is CASSPPTGGEAFF. The CDR3 coding sequence is TGTGCCAGCAGTCCCCCGACAGGGGGGGAAGCTTTCTTT.

This clone was detected only once. The rearrangement joins TRBV19 to TRBJ1-1; TRBD1 matches 9 bases. J lost 11 bases, V lost 5 bases, and 9 bases had no gene match. The CDR3 runs to 13 residues. The germline V gene has CDR1 LNHDA and CDR2 SQIVND (reference sequence). CDR3 loop: CASSPGTGSPAFF. Here the CDR3 DNA reads TGTGCCAGTAGTCCGGGGACAGGGTCTCCGGCTTTCTTT. The entire variable domain, with the rest obtained from reference TRBV19 and TRBJ1-1, is as follows: DGGITQSPKYLFRKEGQNVTLSCEQNLNHDAMYWYRQDPGQGLRLIYYSQIVNDFQKGDIAEGYSVSREKKESFPLTVTSAQKNPTAFYLCASSPGTGSPAFFGQGTRLTVV.

The V call is TRBV29-1, the J call TRBJ2-7; weak D call: TRBD1 (5 bases). The CDR3 spans 11 residues. Germline V CDR1 and CDR2: SQVTM, ANQGSEA. V lost 4 bases to trimming and J lost 6 bases, with 10 bases between them. The CDR3 coding sequence is TGCAGCGTTGGGACATCCCCCGAGCAGTACTTC. Translated: CSVGTSPEQYF.

The chain recombines TRBV19 with TRBJ1-5, with 7 bases that match TRBD1. V dropped 7 bases and J dropped 6; count of bases not matched to a gene: 12. The length of the CDR3 is 15 residues. Germline V gene lookup returns CDR1 LNHDA and CDR2 SQIVND (reference sequence). CDR3 region: CASTTVGGQGQPQHF. The CDR3 DNA sequence: TGTGCCAGTACCACGGTAGGGGGCCAAGGTCAGCCCCAGCATTTT.

This clone was observed a few times. The chain joins TRBV9 to TRBJ2-2, with 10 bases fitting TRBD2. J was trimmed by 5 bases and V by 3 bases; bases with no gene match: 7. CDR3 length: 16 residues. Germline V gene lookup returns CDR1 SGDLS and CDR2 YYNGEE. In nucleotides, the CDR3 is TGTGCCAGCAGCGCCTTAGCGGGAGGACAAACCGGGGAGCTGTTTTTT. Protein product: CASSALAGGQTGELFF.